What follows are 20 T cell receptor beta chains derived from one specimen sequenced in a study of blood T cell repertoires in COVID-19. TCRdb's table, derived via immunoSEQ multiplex PCR, lists solely in-frame clones and lacks some. The sample lists fewer than 250,000 clones, 80% to 90% occurring once. The material sequenced was PBMCs or T cells enriched from blood (not recorded which). Every receptor here comes from a woman in her forties with acute COVID-19.

The rearrangement joins TRBV13 to TRBJ2-1; TRBD2 aligns across 10 bases. V was clipped by 1 base and J by 0 bases; unmatched bases: 9. This CDR3 is built from 19 residues. Germline values: CDR1 PRHDT, CDR2 FYEKMQ (reference sequence). The CDR3 nucleotides read TGTGCCAGCAGCTTAGTACTAGCGGGACCAAAAAGCTCCTACAATGAGCAGTTCTTC. It specifies CASSLVLAGPKSSYNEQFF.

The chain carries TRBV21-1 and TRBJ2-7; no DNA check was done on the table's D call, TRBD1. TRBV21-1 is tagged as a pseudogene. CDR3 length equals 15 residues. The CDR3 sequence is CASSKGQGHPYEQYF. The CDR3 DNA follows: TGTGCCAGCAGCAAAGGGCAGGGGCACCCCTACGAGCAGTACTTC.

The V and J genes are TRBV5-6 and TRBJ2-7; D perhaps matches TRBD1 (6 bases). Germline lookup yields CDR1 SGHDT and CDR2 YYEEEE. This CDR3 has 15 amino acids. Trimming cost V 4 bases and J 3 bases, with 17 bases left between them. The CDR3 nucleotides read TGTGCCAGCAGCCTTCAGAACAGGGCTGGCTACGAGCAGTACTTC. Amino acids: CASSLQNRAGYEQYF.

This chain links TRBV13 with TRBJ2-7; 11 bases are a match to TRBD2. Germline values: CDR1 PRHDT, CDR2 FYEKMQ (reference sequence). Trimming took 4 bases from V and 3 from J; bases not matched to a gene: 8. The CDR3 has 16 amino acids. DNA for the CDR3: TGTGCCAGCAGCTGGGGGATAGCGGGAGGGAACTACGAGCAGTACTTC. Protein sequence: CASSWGIAGGNYEQYF.

This clone came up once. V gene TRBV29-1 combines with J gene TRBJ2-7; tentative D call: TRBD2 (5 bases). Germline assignment: CDR1 SQVTM and CDR2 ANQGSEA. V lost 4 bases and J 0 bases, leaving 7 bases between the germline ends. The CDR3 totals 12 residues. Written as DNA, the CDR3 is TGCAGCGTTGTTGCGGGCTCCTACGAGCAGTACTTC. Amino acids: CSVVAGSYEQYF.

This chain uses TRBV19 with TRBJ2-7; a possible D gene is TRBD1 (5 bases). CDR1 is LNHDA, CDR2 SQIVND, per germline (reference sequence). The CDR3 totals 14 residues. V gave up 0 bases and J gave up 4 bases, with 10 bases separating them. The CDR3 reads CASSIEPGIYEQYF. The CDR3 DNA follows: TGTGCCAGTAGTATAGAGCCAGGGATATACGAGCAGTACTTC.

The V gene is TRBV7-2, the J gene TRBJ2-4; 10 nucleotides align to TRBD2. The J segment lost 1 base and the V segment lost 10 bases, leaving 13 bases of the junction unmatched. The length of the CDR3 is 17 residues. The germline CDR1 and CDR2 sequences are SGHTA and FQGNSA. CDR3 DNA: TGTGCCACCCCGGGACTAGCGCGCCGGGGGGCCAAAAACATTCAGTACTTC. Translating gives CATPGLARRGAKNIQYF. The full variable domain, completed using reference TRBV7-2 and TRBJ2-4, is GAGVSQSPSNKVTEKGKDVELRCDPISGHTALYWYRQSLGQGLEFLIYFQGNSAPDKSGLPSDRFSAERTGGSVSTLTIQRTQQEDSAVYLCATPGLARRGAKNIQYFGAGTRLSVL.

The CDR3 DNA reads TGTGCCAGCGTCTCCGGACAGGCCTACGGGGAAGCTTTCTTT. Its translation: CASVSGQAYGEAFF. The chain has TRBV28 and TRBJ1-1; 7 bases match TRBD1. Trimming cost V 8 bases and J 8 bases; bases outside gene matches: 14. The CDR3 is made up of 14 amino acids. CDR1 and CDR2 (germline): MDHEN, SYDVKM.

The J gene is TRBJ2-3, the V gene TRBV7-2; 9 nucleotides match TRBD2. The CDR3 totals 16 residues. V lost 2 bases, J lost 4 bases, and 7 bases stayed unmatched. CDR1 is SGHTA and CDR2 is FQGNSA in the germline V gene. CDR3 loop: CASSLRGGRAPDTQYF. The CDR3 DNA follows: TGTGCCAGCAGCTTAAGAGGCGGGAGGGCTCCAGATACGCAGTATTTT.

The rearrangement uses TRBV5-6 and TRBJ1-3; D unclear. The germline V and J ends were trimmed by 4 bases and 0 bases, with 11 bases remaining between them. This CDR3 has 15 amino acids. Germline V gene lookup returns CDR1 SGHDT and CDR2 YYEEEE. CDR3 sequence reads: CASSLDSYSGNTIYF. The CDR3 DNA reads TGTGCCAGCAGCCTGGACTCATACTCTGGAAACACCATATATTTT.

This clone has just one count. The V and J genes are TRBV27 and TRBJ2-6; D gene uncertain. CDR1 MNHEY and CDR2 SMNVEV come from the germline V gene (reference sequence). V was trimmed by 8 bases and J by 0 bases, leaving 8 bases between them. This CDR3 is built from 14 residues. CDR3 region: CASRRGSGANVLTF. CDR3 bases: TGTGCCAGCCGACGAGGCTCTGGGGCCAACGTCCTGACTTTC.

J is TRBJ2-3 and V is TRBV5-1, with TRBD1 as a possible D gene (5 bases). The CDR3 runs 12 residues. Per germline, CDR1 SGHRS and CDR2 YFSETQ. The germline V and J ends were trimmed by 4 bases and 4 bases, with 7 bases remaining between them. CDR3 nucleotide sequence: TGCGCCAGCAGCCCAGGGTCAGATACGCAGTATTTT. This gives the protein CASSPGSDTQYF.

This chain joins TRBV12-3 or TRBV12-4 and TRBJ1-1; 8 bases line up with TRBD1. The ends lost 3 bases at V and 6 bases at J; junction bases unmatched: 3. CDR3 length: 13 residues. CDR3 loop: CASSFSGGSEAFF. Here the CDR3 DNA reads TGTGCCAGCAGTTTTTCAGGGGGCTCTGAAGCTTTCTTT.

The sample holds one count of this clone. The gene calls are TRBV27 and TRBJ1-4; D unclear. V lost 8 bases to trimming and J lost 8 bases, with 15 bases between them. Germline V gene lookup returns CDR1 MNHEY and CDR2 SMNVEV (reference sequence). The CDR3 contains 13 residues. In DNA form, the CDR3 reads TGTGCCAGCGGTAGCAATAGGGAGGAAAAACTGTTTTTT. Translated: CASGSNREEKLFF.

The rearrangement joins TRBV10-1 to TRBJ2-1; 8 bases are a match to TRBD2. V was clipped by 2 bases and J by 7 bases; unmatched bases: 7. CDR3 length: 15 amino acids. Germline V lookup: CDR1 WNHNN, CDR2 SYGVQD (reference sequence). The CDR3 loop reads CASSEVAGRVNEQFF. The CDR3 region has the DNA TGCGCCAGCAGTGAGGTAGCGGGGAGGGTGAATGAGCAGTTCTTC.

The chain combines TRBV19 with TRBJ1-1; D might be TRBD1 (5 bases). V lost 4 bases, J lost 0 bases, and 9 bases lay in between. Per germline, CDR1 LNHDA and CDR2 SQIVND (reference sequence). The CDR3 is 14 residues long. The CDR3 loop is CASSTTTVNTEAFF. The CDR3 coding sequence is TGTGCCAGTAGTACCACGACAGTGAACACTGAAGCTTTCTTT.

The V and J genes are TRBV7-2 and TRBJ1-2; 7 nucleotides align to TRBD1. The germline V gene encodes CDR1 SGHTA and CDR2 FQGNSA. CDR3 length equals 12 residues. V was pared by 6 bases and J by 13 bases, with 11 bases of the junction left unmatched. The chain's CDR3 is CASSPRQGHCTF. The CDR3 nucleotides read TGTGCCAGCAGTCCACGACAGGGTCATTGCACCTTC. Full variable domain (remainder filled in from reference TRBV7-2 and TRBJ1-2): GAGVSQSPSNKVTEKGKDVELRCDPISGHTALYWYRQSLGQGLEFLIYFQGNSAPDKSGLPSDRFSAERTGGSVSTLTIQRTQQEDSAVYLCASSPRQGHCTFGSGTRLTVV.

This chain connects TRBV7-8 to TRBJ2-7; TRBD1 agrees at 9 bases. Germline V CDR1 and CDR2: SGHVS, FQNEAQ. V lost 4 bases to trimming and J lost 2 bases; unmatched junction nucleotides: 12. CDR3 length equals 17 residues. CDR3 region: CASSSPYPDRGTYEQYF. In nucleotides, the CDR3 is TGTGCCAGCAGCTCACCATACCCGGACAGGGGCACCTACGAGCAGTACTTC.

J is TRBJ2-1 and V is TRBV28, with 10 bases lining up with TRBD2. This CDR3 comprises 19 residues. CDR1 is MDHEN, CDR2 SYDVKM, per germline. Losses at the gene ends were 4 bases for V and 1 base for J; bases not matched to a gene: 13. CDR3 DNA sequence: TGTGCCAGCAGTTCCGGGACTAGCGACCCTAGGGAATCCTACAATGAGCAGTTCTTC. Translated: CASSSGTSDPRESYNEQFF.

This clone was found a few times. The rearrangement joins TRBV6-2 or TRBV6-3 to TRBJ1-1; a weak D match, TRBD1 (6 bases). This CDR3 contains 11 residues. The germline V gene has CDR1 MNHEY and CDR2 SVGEGT. V lost 6 bases to trimming and J lost 8 bases, with 10 bases between them. The CDR3 DNA reads TGTGCCAGCAGCCACGGGACAGAAGCTTTCTTT. This sequence encodes CASSHGTEAFF.